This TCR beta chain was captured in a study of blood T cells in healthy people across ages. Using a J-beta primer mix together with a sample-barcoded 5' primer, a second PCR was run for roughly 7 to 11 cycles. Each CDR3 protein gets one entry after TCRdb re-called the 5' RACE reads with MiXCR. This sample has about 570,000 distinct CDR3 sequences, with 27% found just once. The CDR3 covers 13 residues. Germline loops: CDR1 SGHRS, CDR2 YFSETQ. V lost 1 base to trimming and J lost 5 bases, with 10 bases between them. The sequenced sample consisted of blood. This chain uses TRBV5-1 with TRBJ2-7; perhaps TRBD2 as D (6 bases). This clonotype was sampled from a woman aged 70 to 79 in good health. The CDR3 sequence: CASSLILAHEQYF. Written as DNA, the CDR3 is TGCGCCAGCAGCTTGATACTAGCTCACGAGCAGTACTTC.